These T cell receptor beta chains were read from a single sample in a study of T cell repertoires in cytomegalovirus infection. TCRdb passed the reads through MiXCR, listing each CDR3 protein once. Found here are a few hundred thousand distinct CDR3 sequences, roughly 16% of them singletons; the top ten hold about 12%. Sequencing used PBMCs. The receptors stem from a human donor in good health (CMV status not recorded). Some clones in this sample may be carry-over from other donors' samples. Both conserved end residues are part of each CDR3. The D gene is left open where the match is weak. Size is stated for part of the rows, as once, few or many counts, or as a class when the clone is expanded.

abundance	v_gene	d_gene	j_gene	CDR3nt	CDR3aa
many	TRBV7-2	TRBD2	TRBJ2-3	TGTGCCAGCAGCTTAAGCCTAGCGGGGGTCAGCACAGATACGCAGTATTTT	CASSLSLAGVSTDTQYF
many	TRBV24-1	.	TRBJ2-1	TGTGCCACCAGTGATCCGTCAATCGGTACAGGTACCTACAATGAGCAGTTCTTC	CATSDPSIGTGTYNEQFF
few	TRBV6-2/TRBV6-3	.	TRBJ2-7	TGTGCCAGCAGTGAAGATCGCAGGTTGGTATGGCTGCCGAGCTCCTACGAGCAGTACTTC	CASSEDRRLVWLPSSYEQYF
.	TRBV20-1	.	TRBJ2-3	TGCAGTGTGAGATGGCAAACTAGCACAGATACGCAGTATTTT	CSVRWQTSTDTQYF
many	TRBV25-1	.	TRBJ2-7	TGTGCCAGCAGTGACCCCCTGACAGCCGCCTACGAGCAGTACTTC	CASSDPLTAAYEQYF
few	TRBV20-1	TRBD1	TRBJ2-1	TGCAGTGCTAGACGGGTTGACAGGGACCATGAGCAGTTCTTC	CSARRVDRDHEQFF
many	TRBV28	.	TRBJ2-2	TGTGCCAGCACAACTCCCGAACGGCAGGGCTCCGGGGAGCTGTTTTTT	CASTTPERQGSGELFF
many	TRBV7-9	.	TRBJ1-6	TGTGCCAGCAGCTCCCGGTTCCAGCTCGCAAATTCACCCCTCCACTTT	CASSSRFQLANSPLHF
.	TRBV6-5	.	TRBJ2-3	TGTGCCAGCAGCTTAAGTTTGAGTGGAGATACGCAGTATTTT	CASSLSLSGDTQYF
many	TRBV2	.	TRBJ1-5	TGTGCCAGCACGTCAGGAGGGCGGAATCAGCCCCAGCATTTT	CASTSGGRNQPQHF
.	TRBV20-1	.	TRBJ2-3	TGCAGTGCTTCCTTCCTTGGGGGCCTCGCAGATACGCAGTATTTT	CSASFLGGLADTQYF
.	TRBV20-1	TRBD2	TRBJ2-5	TGCGGGGGGAGCGGGGGGCCCGGGGGCCAAGAGACCCAGTACTTC	CGGSGGPGGQETQYF
few	TRBV2	TRBD1	TRBJ2-3	TGTGCCAGCCTGGGACAGGGGCTGAGCACAGATACGCAGTATTTT	CASLGQGLSTDTQYF
many	TRBV7-8	.	TRBJ2-1	TGTGCCAGCAGCTTAAGCACAGGGAGGAATGAGCAGTTCTTC	CASSLSTGRNEQFF
many	TRBV7-6	.	TRBJ2-5	TGTGCCAGCAGCTTAGTAATGGGGGAGACCCAGTACTTC	CASSLVMGETQYF
few	TRBV14	.	TRBJ2-6	TGTGCCAGCAGCCAAGCCGGTAATGGGGCCAACGTCCTGACTTTC	CASSQAGNGANVLTF
.	TRBV10-3	.	TRBJ2-1	TGTGCCATCTACGAGGAGGGTTCCTACAATGAGCAGTTCTTC	CAIYEEGSYNEQFF
many	TRBV6-1	TRBD1	TRBJ1-2	TGTGCCAGCAGGATCGGGACAGAGTATGGCTACACCTTC	CASRIGTEYGYTF
many	TRBV12-3/TRBV12-4	.	TRBJ1-4	TGTGCCGTTTCTGGCTCGGGTGAAAAACTGTTTTTT	CAVSGSGEKLFF
many	TRBV7-2	TRBD1	TRBJ1-5	TGTGCCAGTCAGGGACAGGGGTACGGTCAGCCCCAGCATTTT	CASQGQGYGQPQHF
.	TRBV7-2	TRBD1	TRBJ2-5	TGTGACAGCAGCTTAGAGGGACAGGGGCTTCGAGGGGAGACCCAGTACTTC	CDSSLEGQGLRGETQYF
.	TRBV2	.	TRBJ2-3	TGTGCCAGCAGCGTCGACAGTCCCTTGGATACGCAGTATTTT	CASSVDSPLDTQYF
few	TRBV6-6	.	TRBJ1-5	TGTGCCAGCAGCTCTAACGCCTATCAGCCCCAGCATTTT	CASSSNAYQPQHF
.	TRBV5-1	.	TRBJ2-5	TGCGCCAGCAGCCCGGGGGACGTCTTCCAAGAGACCCAGTACTTC	CASSPGDVFQETQYF
few	TRBV7-9	.	TRBJ2-1	TGTGCCAGCAGCTTTGTAGAGTCTGAGCAGTTCTTC	CASSFVESEQFF
few	TRBV20-1	TRBD1	TRBJ2-7	TGCAGTGCTCAGGACAGGGCCAACGAGCAGTACTTC	CSAQDRANEQYF
.	TRBV18	.	TRBJ1-1	TGTGCCAGCTCACCAGGGGTCGGTGGTGACACTGAAGCTTTCTTT	CASSPGVGGDTEAFF
.	TRBV5-4	TRBD1	TRBJ2-3	TGTGCCAGCACCCGGGCAGGACAGGGGGGAGATACGCAGTATTTT	CASTRAGQGGDTQYF
.	TRBV6-5	.	TRBJ1-1	TGTGCCAGCAGAGGGGACGTGAATGAAGCTTTCTTT	CASRGDVNEAFF
many	TRBV7-9	TRBD2	TRBJ2-7	TGTGCCAGCACCAGGACAGAACTAGCGGGGGGGTCCCACGAGCAGTACTTC	CASTRTELAGGSHEQYF
many	TRBV5-6	.	TRBJ1-2	TGTGCCAGCAGCTTGGCCCGCGAGGCCCCGGACACCTTC	CASSLAREAPDTF
.	TRBV12-3/TRBV12-4	.	TRBJ2-7	TGTGCCAGCAGTTTGCTACAGGGCAACGAGCAGTACTTC	CASSLLQGNEQYF
many	TRBV7-2	TRBD2	TRBJ2-1	TGTGCCAGCAGCTTAGTTGGTCTAGCGGGTGGGGGCTCCTACAATGAGCAGTTCTTC	CASSLVGLAGGGSYNEQFF
many	TRBV7-9	TRBD2	TRBJ2-5	TGTGCCAGCAGCCGACTAGCGGGGGGAAAGGAGACCCAGTACTTC	CASSRLAGGKETQYF
.	TRBV5-8	TRBD2	TRBJ2-1	TGTGCCAGCAGCCAGATAGCGGGGGGGCCGAATGAGCAGTTCTTC	CASSQIAGGPNEQFF
many	TRBV12-3/TRBV12-4	.	TRBJ2-3	TGTGCCAGCAGTTTGTTTCCGACGGATACGCAGTATTTT	CASSLFPTDTQYF
.	TRBV25-1	.	TRBJ1-3	TGTGCCAGCAGCGAGTGGGGGAACACCATATATTTT	CASSEWGNTIYF
.	TRBV20-1	TRBD1	TRBJ1-5	TGCAGTGCTAGAGATCAATGGTGGGAGACAGGGATTAATCAGCCCCAGCATTTT	CSARDQWWETGINQPQHF
few	TRBV18	TRBD2	TRBJ2-1	TGTGCCAGCTCACCACCTGGGACTAGCGGGTACAATGAGCAGTTCTTC	CASSPPGTSGYNEQFF
many	TRBV7-2	TRBD1	TRBJ1-3	TGTGCCAGCAGCTTATACAGGGGGCCAGGAAACACCATATATTTT	CASSLYRGPGNTIYF
many	TRBV7-8	.	TRBJ1-2	TGTGCCAGCAGCTTAGTCGGGAATTACAGGGTACCAGGTTTCGGCGCAAGTGGCTACACCTTC	CASSLVGNYRVPGFGASGYTF
few	TRBV12-3/TRBV12-4	.	TRBJ1-5	TGTGCCAGCAGTCTGACCCGGGACCAGTCCCAGCATTTT	CASSLTRDQSQHF
many	TRBV7-2	.	TRBJ1-1	TGTGCCAGCAGCTTAGGCAACAGGGCTGAAGCTTTCTTT	CASSLGNRAEAFF
many	TRBV19	TRBD2	TRBJ2-1	TGTGCCAGTAGTATAAAGCGGGGCGGTGAGCAGTTCTTC	CASSIKRGGEQFF
many	TRBV24-1	TRBD1	TRBJ1-1	TGTGCCACCAGTGATTCGGGATCCGGGACAGGGTTCTCAGATGAAGCTTTCTTT	CATSDSGSGTGFSDEAFF